The sequence of this TCR beta chain was determined in a study of cytomegalovirus exposure and HLA in healthy donors. Amplification used 60 Vbeta primers and 13 Jbeta primers. Data came from immunoSEQ multiplex PCR; TCRdb stores just in-frame clones and leaves some out. The sample lists about 110,000 clones, roughly 12% seen once, with roughly a sixth in the top ten. This clone occurred a few times. The CDR3 spans 15 residues. V was trimmed by 11 bases and J by 3 bases, leaving 19 bases between them. The germline V gene has CDR1 SGHNT and CDR2 YENEEA. Material: PBMCs. The receptor comes from a middle-aged man in good health and CMV-seropositive. The chain uses TRBV11-3 and TRBJ2-2; D possibly corresponds to TRBD1 (5 bases). The DNA for the CDR3 is TGTGCCTCCGCTTCACGGGCAGGGCACACCGGGGAGCTGTTTTTT. It yields the protein CASASRAGHTGELFF.